The source of this T cell receptor (beta chain) is a study of shared clonotypes between healthy human individuals. CDR1 and CDR2 (germline): ENHRY, SYGVKD. The CDR3 runs to 12 residues. The V gene lost 10 bases and the J gene lost 3 bases, with 10 bases spanning the gap. Assay used: immunoSEQ multiplex PCR; TCRdb lists only in-frame clones, some missing. Among fewer than 2.5 million clones listed, approximately 93% were seen once. As for this clone: Antigen: not known.

Broader study findings: The study found 4.5% to 5% of naive CD4 clonotypes shared across four donors.

The receptor was derived from a man between 18 and 29 years old in good health. Some clones in this sample may be carry-over from other donors' samples. The chain combines TRBV10-3 with TRBJ1-3, with D unclear. Sequenced material: naive CD4+ T cells from PBMCs. Subset here: CD45RA+ positively selected. CDR3 DNA: TGTGCCACCGGTTCCCGTGGAAACACCATATATTTT. Translated: CATGSRGNTIYF.